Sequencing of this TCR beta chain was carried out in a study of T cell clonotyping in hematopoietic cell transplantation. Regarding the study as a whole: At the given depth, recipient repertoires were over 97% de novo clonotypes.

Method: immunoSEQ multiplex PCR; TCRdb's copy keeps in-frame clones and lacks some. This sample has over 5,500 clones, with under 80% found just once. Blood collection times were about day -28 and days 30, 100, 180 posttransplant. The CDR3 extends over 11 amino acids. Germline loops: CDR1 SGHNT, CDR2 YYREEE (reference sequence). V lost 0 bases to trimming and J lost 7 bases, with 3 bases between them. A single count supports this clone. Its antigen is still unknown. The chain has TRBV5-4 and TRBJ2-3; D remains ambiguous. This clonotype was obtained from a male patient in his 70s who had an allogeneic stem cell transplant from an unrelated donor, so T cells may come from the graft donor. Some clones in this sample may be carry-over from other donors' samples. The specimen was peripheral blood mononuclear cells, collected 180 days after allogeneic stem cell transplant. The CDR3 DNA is TGTGCCAGCAGCTTGGAGAATACGCAGTATTTT. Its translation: CASSLENTQYF.